This is a list of T cell receptor beta chains from one sample in a study of cytomegalovirus exposure and HLA in healthy donors. Libraries were prepared by immunoSEQ multiplex PCR; TCRdb keeps only in-frame clonotypes and omits some of them. Counted here are roughly 140,000 clones, more than 65% occurring once; the ten biggest clones make up approximately 6%. Sequences were obtained from PBMCs. These receptors originate from a young man in good health and CMV-seropositive. Each CDR3 is given with its conserved first and last residue. Each record gives: J gene, D gene, clone size, V gene, CDR3 protein, CDR3 DNA. D genes are given only for firm matches. The listing skips clone size in some rows; elsewhere it reads once, few, many or a size class.

J gene: TRBJ2-1; D gene: TRBD2; clone size: NA; V gene: TRBV5-4; CDR3 protein: CASTQFPAGGPGEQFF; CDR3 DNA: TGTGCCAGCACCCAATTCCCGGCGGGAGGGCCTGGTGAGCAGTTCTTC
J gene: TRBJ2-5; D gene: TRBD1; clone size: NA; V gene: TRBV28; CDR3 protein: CASSTRQGARETQYF; CDR3 DNA: TGTGCCAGCAGCACCCGACAGGGTGCCAGGGAGACCCAGTACTTC
J gene: TRBJ1-2; D gene: NA; clone size: NA; V gene: TRBV4-1; CDR3 protein: CASSPPGAPRYGYTF; CDR3 DNA: TGCGCCAGCAGCCCTCCAGGGGCCCCACGATATGGCTACACCTTC
J gene: TRBJ2-1; D gene: TRBD2; clone size: NA; V gene: TRBV28; CDR3 protein: CASSNGGASYNEQFF; CDR3 DNA: TGTGCCAGCAGTAACGGGGGGGCTTCCTACAATGAGCAGTTCTTC
J gene: TRBJ1-6; D gene: NA; clone size: NA; V gene: TRBV29-1; CDR3 protein: CSVTTAHNSPLHF; CDR3 DNA: TGCAGCGTTACAACAGCACATAATTCACCCCTCCACTTT
J gene: TRBJ2-3; D gene: NA; clone size: once; V gene: TRBV5-1; CDR3 protein: CASSLAGGPDTQYF; CDR3 DNA: TGCGCCAGCAGCTTGGCCGGGGGGCCAGATACGCAGTATTTT
J gene: TRBJ2-7; D gene: NA; clone size: NA; V gene: TRBV2; CDR3 protein: CASRQAYEQYF; CDR3 DNA: TGTGCCAGCAGACAGGCCTACGAGCAGTACTTC
J gene: TRBJ2-7; D gene: TRBD1; clone size: NA; V gene: TRBV10-2; CDR3 protein: CASTPTGGVLHEQYF; CDR3 DNA: TGCGCCAGCACTCCAACAGGGGGCGTCCTCCACGAGCAGTACTTC
J gene: TRBJ1-4; D gene: TRBD1; clone size: NA; V gene: TRBV27; CDR3 protein: CASSSRGTGANEKLFF; CDR3 DNA: TGTGCCAGCAGTTCTCGAGGGACAGGGGCTAATGAAAAACTGTTTTTT
J gene: TRBJ1-5; D gene: NA; clone size: once; V gene: TRBV18; CDR3 protein: CASSQGGTNQPQHF; CDR3 DNA: TGTGCCAGCTCACAGGGAGGAACAAATCAGCCCCAGCATTTT
J gene: TRBJ1-5; D gene: NA; clone size: few; V gene: TRBV19; CDR3 protein: CATKTAPDNQPQHF; CDR3 DNA: TGTGCCACCAAAACCGCCCCAGATAATCAGCCCCAGCATTTT
J gene: TRBJ2-7; D gene: TRBD2; clone size: NA; V gene: TRBV6-1; CDR3 protein: CASSEVAGGPYEQYF; CDR3 DNA: TGTGCCAGCAGTGAGGTAGCGGGGGGGCCCTACGAGCAGTACTTC
J gene: TRBJ2-7; D gene: NA; clone size: NA; V gene: TRBV19; CDR3 protein: CASSIEIIGSYEQYF; CDR3 DNA: TGTGCCAGTAGTATCGAGATTATTGGGAGTTACGAGCAGTACTTC
J gene: TRBJ2-1; D gene: NA; clone size: NA; V gene: TRBV30; CDR3 protein: CAWSTSGEQFF; CDR3 DNA: TGTGCCTGGAGTACCTCCGGTGAGCAGTTCTTC
J gene: TRBJ1-6; D gene: TRBD1; clone size: NA; V gene: TRBV5-1; CDR3 protein: CASSSGTGGDSPLHF; CDR3 DNA: TGCGCCAGCAGCTCCGGGACAGGGGGTGATTCACCCCTCCACTTT
J gene: TRBJ1-1; D gene: NA; clone size: NA; V gene: TRBV15; CDR3 protein: CATSRVGGTEAFF; CDR3 DNA: TGTGCCACCAGCAGAGTCGGGGGCACTGAAGCTTTCTTT
J gene: TRBJ1-2; D gene: TRBD1; clone size: NA; V gene: TRBV4-3; CDR3 protein: CASSPFATQGERNGYTF; CDR3 DNA: TGCGCCAGCAGCCCCTTTGCAACACAGGGGGAAAGGAATGGCTACACCTTC
J gene: TRBJ2-4; D gene: NA; clone size: NA; V gene: TRBV6-6; CDR3 protein: CASRDSGIGENIQYF; CDR3 DNA: TGTGCCAGCAGGGACTCCGGAATCGGCGAAAACATTCAGTACTTC
J gene: TRBJ1-1; D gene: TRBD1; clone size: NA; V gene: TRBV25-1; CDR3 protein: CASGRGTGGAFF; CDR3 DNA: TGTGCCAGCGGAAGGGGGACAGGGGGAGCTTTCTTT
J gene: TRBJ1-2; D gene: TRBD1; clone size: NA; V gene: TRBV16; CDR3 protein: CASTSGTGTNYGYTF; CDR3 DNA: TGTGCCAGCACCAGTGGGACAGGGACAAACTATGGCTACACCTTC
J gene: TRBJ1-1; D gene: NA; clone size: NA; V gene: TRBV28; CDR3 protein: CASSFEDSEAFF; CDR3 DNA: TGTGCCAGCAGTTTCGAGGACAGTGAAGCTTTCTTT
J gene: TRBJ2-1; D gene: NA; clone size: NA; V gene: TRBV18; CDR3 protein: CASSPGRGSYNEQFF; CDR3 DNA: TGTGCCAGCTCACCGGGGCGGGGTTCCTACAATGAGCAGTTCTTC
J gene: TRBJ2-7; D gene: NA; clone size: NA; V gene: TRBV2; CDR3 protein: CASRSGLYEQYF; CDR3 DNA: TGTGCCAGCAGGAGCGGCCTATACGAGCAGTACTTC
J gene: TRBJ2-1; D gene: TRBD2; clone size: NA; V gene: TRBV6-4; CDR3 protein: CASSDSRTSGMNEQFF; CDR3 DNA: TGTGCCAGCAGTGACTCGAGGACTAGCGGGATGAATGAGCAGTTCTTC
J gene: TRBJ1-1; D gene: TRBD1; clone size: NA; V gene: TRBV27; CDR3 protein: CASSSPTGGNTEAFF; CDR3 DNA: TGTGCCAGCAGTTCGCCGACAGGGGGGAACACTGAAGCTTTCTTT
J gene: TRBJ2-3; D gene: TRBD2; clone size: once; V gene: TRBV5-4; CDR3 protein: CASSSPSGGASDTQYF; CDR3 DNA: TGTGCCAGCAGCTCTCCTAGCGGGGGGGCCTCAGATACGCAGTATTTT
J gene: TRBJ2-3; D gene: TRBD1; clone size: NA; V gene: TRBV6-1; CDR3 protein: CATRDRGRGLTQYF; CDR3 DNA: TGTGCCACCAGGGACAGGGGGCGTGGGCTCACGCAGTATTTT
J gene: TRBJ2-6; D gene: NA; clone size: once; V gene: TRBV28; CDR3 protein: CASSSATSSGANVLTF; CDR3 DNA: TGTGCCAGCAGTTCCGCCACTAGCTCTGGGGCCAACGTCCTGACTTTC
J gene: TRBJ2-5; D gene: NA; clone size: NA; V gene: TRBV6-5; CDR3 protein: CASSYGETQYF; CDR3 DNA: TGTGCCAGCAGTTACGGCGAGACCCAGTACTTC
J gene: TRBJ2-1; D gene: TRBD2; clone size: NA; V gene: TRBV28; CDR3 protein: CATIAGGRNEQFF; CDR3 DNA: TGTGCCACGATAGCGGGGGGCCGGAATGAGCAGTTCTTC
J gene: TRBJ1-2; D gene: TRBD1; clone size: NA; V gene: TRBV6-1; CDR3 protein: CASSAGGTGNSRGYTF; CDR3 DNA: TGTGCCAGCAGTGCAGGCGGGACAGGGAATAGTAGGGGCTACACCTTC
J gene: TRBJ1-5; D gene: TRBD1; clone size: NA; V gene: TRBV7-2; CDR3 protein: CASSLGQGNQPQHF; CDR3 DNA: TGTGCCAGCAGCTTAGGACAGGGTAATCAGCCCCAGCATTTT
J gene: TRBJ1-3; D gene: NA; clone size: NA; V gene: TRBV5-1; CDR3 protein: CASSLVLGNTIYF; CDR3 DNA: TGCGCCAGCAGCTTGGTCCTGGGAAACACCATATATTTT
J gene: TRBJ1-2; D gene: TRBD1; clone size: NA; V gene: TRBV5-6; CDR3 protein: CASSGGVGGRYGYTF; CDR3 DNA: TGTGCCAGCAGCGGAGGCGTAGGGGGCCGCTATGGCTACACCTTC
J gene: TRBJ1-4; D gene: TRBD1; clone size: NA; V gene: TRBV27; CDR3 protein: CASSYVGQEITNEKLFF; CDR3 DNA: TGTGCCAGCAGTTATGTCGGACAGGAGATAACTAATGAAAAACTGTTTTTT
J gene: TRBJ1-5; D gene: NA; clone size: NA; V gene: TRBV6-6; CDR3 protein: CASSYSVAQPQHF; CDR3 DNA: TGTGCCAGCAGTTACTCGGTAGCGCAGCCCCAGCATTTT
J gene: TRBJ2-7; D gene: TRBD2; clone size: NA; V gene: TRBV6-5; CDR3 protein: CASTRRGGSYEQYF; CDR3 DNA: TGTGCCAGCACTAGACGCGGGGGGAGCTACGAGCAGTACTTC
J gene: TRBJ2-7; D gene: NA; clone size: few; V gene: TRBV4-1; CDR3 protein: CASSQVVIGDSYEQYF; CDR3 DNA: TGCGCCAGCAGCCAAGTCGTAATAGGGGATTCCTACGAGCAGTACTTC
J gene: TRBJ1-5; D gene: TRBD1; clone size: once; V gene: TRBV19; CDR3 protein: CASSIDRDRPQHF; CDR3 DNA: TGTGCCAGTAGTATAGATCGGGACAGGCCCCAGCATTTT
J gene: TRBJ2-1; D gene: NA; clone size: NA; V gene: TRBV28; CDR3 protein: CASSSYPRGASYNEQFF; CDR3 DNA: TGTGCCAGCAGTTCCTACCCCCGGGGGGCGTCCTACAATGAGCAGTTCTTC
J gene: TRBJ2-5; D gene: NA; clone size: NA; V gene: TRBV28; CDR3 protein: CASSPVMMETQYF; CDR3 DNA: TGTGCCAGCAGTCCGGTTATGATGGAGACCCAGTACTTC
J gene: TRBJ2-5; D gene: TRBD1; clone size: NA; V gene: TRBV30; CDR3 protein: CAWFSVGTGGETQYF; CDR3 DNA: TGTGCCTGGTTTTCGGTCGGGACAGGGGGAGAGACCCAGTACTTC
J gene: TRBJ2-7; D gene: TRBD2; clone size: NA; V gene: TRBV25-1; CDR3 protein: CASSDSGGAYEQYF; CDR3 DNA: TGTGCCAGCAGTGACAGCGGGGGGGCGTACGAGCAGTACTTC
J gene: TRBJ1-5; D gene: NA; clone size: NA; V gene: TRBV28; CDR3 protein: CASSLGRSYQPQHF; CDR3 DNA: TGTGCCAGCAGTTTAGGCAGGTCCTATCAGCCCCAGCATTTT
J gene: TRBJ1-5; D gene: NA; clone size: NA; V gene: TRBV28; CDR3 protein: CAITGSGQPQHF; CDR3 DNA: TGTGCCATCACAGGCTCAGGTCAGCCCCAGCATTTT
J gene: TRBJ2-7; D gene: TRBD1; clone size: NA; V gene: TRBV6-1; CDR3 protein: CASSEMIQGALEQYF; CDR3 DNA: TGTGCCAGCAGTGAAATGATACAGGGGGCCCTCGAGCAGTACTTC
J gene: TRBJ2-7; D gene: TRBD2; clone size: NA; V gene: TRBV19; CDR3 protein: CASSYSGTYEQYF; CDR3 DNA: TGTGCCAGTAGTTATAGCGGGACCTACGAGCAGTACTTC
J gene: TRBJ1-2; D gene: NA; clone size: NA; V gene: TRBV5-8; CDR3 protein: CASSLGRAFGYTF; CDR3 DNA: TGTGCCAGCAGCTTGGGCAGGGCTTTTGGCTACACCTTC
J gene: TRBJ1-1; D gene: NA; clone size: NA; V gene: TRBV10-2; CDR3 protein: CASSEQGNTEAFF; CDR3 DNA: TGCGCCAGCAGTGAACAGGGGAACACTGAAGCTTTCTTT
J gene: TRBJ2-7; D gene: NA; clone size: NA; V gene: TRBV27; CDR3 protein: CASSLRHPYEQYF; CDR3 DNA: TGTGCCAGCAGTTTACGACACCCCTACGAGCAGTACTTC
J gene: TRBJ2-7; D gene: TRBD1; clone size: few; V gene: TRBV19; CDR3 protein: CASRVGQIYEQYF; CDR3 DNA: TGTGCCAGTAGGGTGGGACAGATATACGAGCAGTACTTC
J gene: TRBJ1-1; D gene: NA; clone size: NA; V gene: TRBV9; CDR3 protein: CASSPGVTEAFF; CDR3 DNA: TGTGCCAGCAGCCCCGGTGTCACTGAAGCTTTCTTT
J gene: TRBJ2-1; D gene: NA; clone size: NA; V gene: TRBV11-2; CDR3 protein: CASSTPRAGSYNEQFF; CDR3 DNA: TGTGCCAGCAGTACCCCCCGGGCAGGGTCCTACAATGAGCAGTTCTTC